This T cell receptor (beta chain) emerged from a study of T cells in Graves' hyperthyroidism and ophthalmopathy (dated by TCRdb to between 2018 and 2021). About the study as a whole: Peripheral blood samples were taken at initial diagnosis, before any treatment was given. TCR V-J signatures able to tell the groups apart were searched for in a discovery cohort of around 95 patients, of whom about 40 had Graves' ophthalmopathy and roughly 58 had stable Graves' hyperthyroidism. Prospective prediction of ophthalmopathy was tested in an independent validation cohort consisting of roughly 19 hyperthyroidism patients and some 15 patients who later progressed to ophthalmopathy. The roughly 91 discovery patients were randomly divided into training and test sets at a 7:3 ratio. Thyroid tissue and blood T-cell repertoires from roughly 6 Graves' hyperthyroidism patients were also compared in the study. Once sampling was done, hyperthyroidism patients were given methimazole at a starting dose of 30 mg daily, whereas ophthalmopathy patients were given high-dose intravenous methylprednisolone. According to the paper, TCR Vbeta CDR3 sequencing was carried out on some 140 peripheral blood samples, which came from about 45 ophthalmopathy, about 75 hyperthyroidism and approximately 17 progressor patients. General conclusions and limits of the study: Blood samples also contained most of the expanded thyroid clonotypes (frequency above 0.001), which suggests that blood repertoires may reflect thyroid immune responses. In cross-validation, a model built on a 13 V-J signature told ophthalmopathy apart from stable hyperthyroidism with approximately 91% sensitivity and about 81% specificity, and in testing the same model reached 80%/75%. In validation, the model predicted progression to ophthalmopathy a median of roughly 6.1 months before onset, with 65% to 71% sensitivity and more than 72% specificity. No statistical method was used to set the sample size in advance, and investigators knew the group allocation.

CDR1 and CDR2 (SGHTA, FQGNSA) derive from the germline V gene. The CDR3 runs 14 amino acids, cysteine and phenylalanine included. Solely the CDR3 DNA is kept, with 42 bases framed from the first base. The germline ends are 14 bases apart after V is trimmed by 3 bases and J by 6 bases. At least ten counts were recorded for this clonotype. The specificity of this receptor is unknown. The input lacks base qualities; no much larger clone sits a single base away. Stable Graves' hyperthyroidism was defined as no progression to ophthalmopathy during 18 months of follow-up. Hyperthyroidism patients were newly diagnosed, had a disease duration of under 2 months, and were aged 18 to 65 years. Any patient with an uncontrolled infection, another autoimmune disease, pregnancy or lactation was excluded. Clinical symptoms, serum thyroxine and TRAb, thyroid ultrasound, and orbital computed tomography formed the basis for the diagnoses. PBMCs were isolated from about 10 ml of fresh peripheral blood by Ficoll-Paque density gradient centrifugation. Total RNA was extracted with Trizol reagent, and quality was checked on an Agilent 2100 Bioanalyzer.

The TCR beta CDR3 regions were amplified from RNA transcripts. The TCR CDR3 was subjected to a first round of RT-PCR using the HTBI primer set and the Qiagen OneStep RT-PCR kit. The libraries were constructed in a second round of multiplex PCR and then size-selected and purified. Sequencing of the libraries was done on an Illumina HiSeq2000 using paired-end 100 bp reads. As for how the authors treated the data: Raw data were processed with SOAPnuke, discarding reads with adapters, uncalled bases, mean Phred below 15, or no exact constant-primer or identifier match. COPE v1.2.5 was used to merge the high-quality paired reads, and each unique nucleotide sequence was defined as a clonotype. Clonotypes were aligned to IMGT TRBV, TRBD and TRBJ reference segments using MiTCR v1.1. Only V-J combinations with frequency above 0.0001, covering 99% to 99.2% of repertoires, were analysed. The TCS score was defined as F50 (clonal expansion) divided by E x V (chaos), with BLOSUM62-based TCRdist calculated between CDR3 peptides within each V-J. Welch's t-statistics and random forest reduced fewer than 600 V-J features to roughly 13, which were used in a naive Bayes classifier (R e1071). The raw public reads went through TCRdb reprocessing: fastp at Q25, MiXCR clone calling, in-frame beta chains kept. CDR3 protein duplicates are merged, each entry listing the most common genes and DNA. It is TCRdb's table, rather than the study itself, that gives the V and J calls and clone size. The sample has about 740,000 distinct CDR3 sequences on record, less than 15% of them singletons. Jointly, the top ten make up roughly a tenth of the sample.

Recombination connected TRBV7-2 to TRBJ1-2, with a weak D call of TRBD1 (5 bases match). This TCR was sampled from a woman aged 18-29 years with Graves' hyperthyroidism. Sequencing was performed on blood. The base sequence is TGTGCCAGCAGCTTCCCCAGTAGGGACGATGGCTACACCTTC. Translation gives CASSFPSRDDGYTF.